This section outlines one TCR beta chain sequence together with its context. This sample stems from a study of T cell responses to AZD1222 COVID-19 vaccine. Trimming took off 5 bases at V and 5 bases at J, with 27 bases between the two ends. This CDR3 is 18 amino acids long. The germline gives CDR1 SQVTM, CDR2 ANQGSEA. Clones were sequenced by immunoSEQ multiplex PCR, and TCRdb holds only the in-frame ones, with some missing. The data contain 120,000 or so clones, 90% to 95% of them singletons. The clonotype comes from an adult in good health. The V and J genes are TRBV29-1 and TRBJ2-2; weak D call: TRBD1 (7 bases). The sample was peripheral blood, taken on day 0 of AZD1222 vaccination. DNA for the CDR3: TGCAGCGTTCCCGGAGGGACAGCTTTGGGTCGTGGTACCGGGGAGCTGTTTTTT. This encodes CSVPGGTALGRGTGELFF.